A selection of T cell receptor beta chains follows, all from one sample in a study of control samples from healthy donors and cancer patients. Measured with immunoSEQ multiplex PCR; TCRdb has only the in-frame clones, and not every one. The sample includes approximately 150,000 clones, more than 85% of them seen just once. The sample was blood. The receptors were sampled from a man aged 25-45 years in good health. The CDR3 runs from the conserved cysteine through the conserved F or W. D genes are given only for firm matches. Part of the rows lack a size; the others show once, few, many or a class for expanded clones.

>.|TRBV5-6|once|TRBJ2-2
TGTGCCAGCAGCTTGGCCCCTAAGTCCGGGGAGCTGTTTTTT
CASSLAPKSGELFF
>.|TRBV11-2|.|TRBJ1-4
TGTGCCAGCAGCTTGTCTTTGGGGGTTGAAAAACTGTTTTTT
CASSLSLGVEKLFF
>.|TRBV7-6|.|TRBJ2-6
TGTGCCAGCAGCCGCGATTCAGGGGTATTCTCTGGGGCCAACGTCCTGACTTTC
CASSRDSGVFSGANVLTF
>TRBD2|TRBV5-6|.|TRBJ2-1
TGTGCCAGCAGATACGGGACTAGCGGGGGAGAGCAGTTCTTC
CASRYGTSGGEQFF
>TRBD2|TRBV7-2|.|TRBJ2-7
TGTGCCAGCAGCTTAGTCAGCGGGGGGGCTTACGGGTACGAGCAGTACTTC
CASSLVSGGAYGYEQYF
>.|TRBV14|.|TRBJ1-3
TGTGCCAGCAGCCACTCGACGGGAGCTGGAAACACCATATATTTT
CASSHSTGAGNTIYF
>.|TRBV10-1|once|TRBJ1-6
TGCGCCAGCAGTGAGTCGGGCCAGGGAAATTCACCCCTCCACTTT
CASSESGQGNSPLHF
>TRBD1|TRBV5-1|.|TRBJ1-2
TGCGCCAGCAGCTTGGCACAGGGGGCCGATGGCTACACCTTC
CASSLAQGADGYTF
>.|TRBV28|.|TRBJ2-7
TGTGCCAGCAGCATGTCCAGGGCCGACGAGCAGTACTTC
CASSMSRADEQYF
>.|TRBV4-1|once|TRBJ1-1
TGCGCCAGCAGCCTGGGGGGTGCGGACACTGAAGCTTTCTTT
CASSLGGADTEAFF
>TRBD1|TRBV18|few|TRBJ1-1
TGTGCCAGCTCACAACAGGGGGACACTGAAGCTTTCTTT
CASSQQGDTEAFF
>.|TRBV3-1/TRBV3-2|.|TRBJ2-2
TGTGCCAGCAGCCAAGAAGGAGGGACTAACACCGGGGAGCTGTTTTTT
CASSQEGGTNTGELFF
>.|TRBV29-1|.|TRBJ2-7
TGCAGCGTTGTTCGGCAGGGCCAGCAGTACTTC
CSVVRQGQQYF
>.|TRBV5-6|.|TRBJ1-2
TGTGCCAGCAGCTTTCAGCGATGGACGGAAGGCTACACCTTC
CASSFQRWTEGYTF
>TRBD1|TRBV20-1|.|TRBJ1-1
TGCAGTGCTAGTCAGGGGGTGGGCACTGAAGCTTTCTTT
CSASQGVGTEAFF
>.|TRBV29-1|once|TRBJ2-7
TGCAGCGTTGAGGACAACTACGAGCAGTACTTC
CSVEDNYEQYF
>TRBD1|TRBV19|.|TRBJ2-6
TGTGCCAGTAGTATTGGAGACAGGGCCCCCTCTGGGGCCAACGTCCTGACTTTC
CASSIGDRAPSGANVLTF
>.|TRBV5-8|.|TRBJ2-2
TGTGCCAGCAGCCCTTTCAGGGGCGAAGCCGGGGAGCTGTTTTTT
CASSPFRGEAGELFF
>TRBD2|TRBV4-1|.|TRBJ2-3
TGCGCCAGCAGCCAAGGGGAGTTAGCGGGGTACACAGATACGCAGTATTTT
CASSQGELAGYTDTQYF
>TRBD1|TRBV14|.|TRBJ1-3
TGTGCCAGCAGCCAGACAGGGGTCGCTACCTCTGGAAACACCATATATTTT
CASSQTGVATSGNTIYF
>TRBD2|TRBV7-8|.|TRBJ2-7
TGTGCCAGCAGCCTCGTACAACTAGCGGGGGTATCCTACGAGCAGTACTTC
CASSLVQLAGVSYEQYF
>.|TRBV3-1/TRBV3-2|.|TRBJ2-1
TGTGCCAGCAGCCAAGTGGTGTTGAGCTCCTACAATGAGCAGTTCTTC
CASSQVVLSSYNEQFF
>TRBD2|TRBV3-1/TRBV3-2|.|TRBJ2-3
TGTGCCAGCAGCCAAGAGGGACTAATATACTCTAGCACAGATACGCAGTATTTT
CASSQEGLIYSSTDTQYF
>.|TRBV7-3|once|TRBJ2-2
TGTGCCAGCAGCTTGAGGACCACGAACACCGGGGAGCTGTTTTTT
CASSLRTTNTGELFF
>TRBD2|TRBV5-1|.|TRBJ2-1
TGCGCCAGCAGGCAAACCGGGACTAGCTTCAATGAGCAGTTCTTC
CASRQTGTSFNEQFF
>TRBD2|TRBV27|.|TRBJ2-5
TGTGCCAGCAGTTCCCTCGGGGGGGGACCCTCAGAGACCCAGTACTTC
CASSSLGGGPSETQYF
>.|TRBV7-9|.|TRBJ1-5
TGTGCCAGCAGCCCGGGGACGGTGGACAATCAGCCCCAGCATTTT
CASSPGTVDNQPQHF
>TRBD2|TRBV7-8|once|TRBJ2-7
TGTGCCAGCAGCTGGAAACTAGCGGGGGGTTCCTACGAGCAGTACTTC
CASSWKLAGGSYEQYF
>.|TRBV9|.|TRBJ2-1
TGTGCCAGCAGCGGGAGCTCCTACAATGAGCAGTTCTTC
CASSGSSYNEQFF
>TRBD1|TRBV2|.|TRBJ1-1
TGTGCCAGCAGTGAGCGGGACAGGGGAACTGAAGCTTTCTTT
CASSERDRGTEAFF
>.|TRBV4-2|.|TRBJ2-3
TGTGCCAGCAGCCAAGCGTCCCCGGGGGACGGCACGCAGTATTTT
CASSQASPGDGTQYF
>TRBD1|TRBV29-1|once|TRBJ1-5
TGCAGCGTCCGGGGACAGATAGATCAGCCCCAGCATTTT
CSVRGQIDQPQHF
>.|TRBV19|few|TRBJ2-5
TGTGCCAGTAGTATTGGACGCCAAGAGACCCAGTACTTC
CASSIGRQETQYF
>TRBD1|TRBV2|few|TRBJ1-6
TGTGCCAGCAAAGGGGACAGGGAGAGGTATAATTCACCCCTCCACTTT
CASKGDRERYNSPLHF
>TRBD1|TRBV27|.|TRBJ2-7
TGTGCCAGCAGTTTATTTGGGACAGGAAACGAGCAGTACTTC
CASSLFGTGNEQYF
>.|TRBV3-1/TRBV3-2|.|TRBJ1-5
TGTGCCAGCAGCCAAGGGACTTATCGGGGCAATCAGCCCCAGCATTTT
CASSQGTYRGNQPQHF
>.|TRBV12-3/TRBV12-4|.|TRBJ1-2
TGTGCCAGCAGTGTCACAGGGACCTATGGCTACACCTTC
CASSVTGTYGYTF
>TRBD2|TRBV4-1|.|TRBJ2-3
TGCGCCAGCAGCCCCTTCGGACTAGCGGGGGCCACAGATACGCAGTATTTT
CASSPFGLAGATDTQYF
>TRBD1|TRBV29-1|.|TRBJ2-2
TGCAGCGTTGAGACAGGGGATAGCACCGGGGAGCTGTTTTTT
CSVETGDSTGELFF
>.|TRBV6-2/TRBV6-3|.|TRBJ1-5
TGTGCCAGCAGTTACTCTGGGGGGAGCAATCAGCCCCAGCATTTT
CASSYSGGSNQPQHF
>.|TRBV28|.|TRBJ2-1
TGTGCCAGCAGTCCCAGAACCCCCCGGTCTGAGCAGTTCTTC
CASSPRTPRSEQFF
>.|TRBV19|.|TRBJ1-1
TGTGCCAGTAGCAAGGGTGAAACTGAAGCTTTCTTT
CASSKGETEAFF
>.|TRBV19|.|TRBJ1-3
TGTGCCAGCGGTATCAGCTCTGGAAACACCATATATTTT
CASGISSGNTIYF
>TRBD1|TRBV6-5|.|TRBJ2-7
TGTGCCAGCAGCACCGGGACAGGGATCTACGAGCAGTACTTC
CASSTGTGIYEQYF
>.|TRBV4-1|.|TRBJ1-6
TGCGCCAGCAGCCAAGATAAAACAGCCTCCTATAATTCACCCCTCCACTTT
CASSQDKTASYNSPLHF
>.|TRBV5-4|.|TRBJ1-1
TGTGCCAGCAGCTCCGGGGACTTAGTGAACACTGAAGCTTTCTTT
CASSSGDLVNTEAFF
>TRBD1|TRBV30|.|TRBJ1-1
TGTGCCTGGAGTGGACAGGGGGCCTACGAAGCTTTCTTT
CAWSGQGAYEAFF
>TRBD1|TRBV10-3|.|TRBJ1-1
TGTGCCATCAATCCCGGGACAGGGCACAACACTGAAGCTTTCTTT
CAINPGTGHNTEAFF
>TRBD1|TRBV5-1|.|TRBJ1-1
TGCGCCAGCAGTTACTCGGCCGCCGGGACAGGGACTGAAGCTTTCTTT
CASSYSAAGTGTEAFF